This T cell receptor (beta chain) comes out of a study of response to subunit inactivated influenza vaccine. The CDR3 covers 17 residues. Germline V gene sequence: CDR1 KGHSH, CDR2 LQKENI. The V end was cut by 4 bases, the J end by 0 bases, with 15 bases between. TCRdb re-called the RT-PCR reads through MiXCR, storing one row per CDR3 protein. The profile shows 600,000 to 700,000 distinct CDR3 sequences, about 15% of them singletons. This clonotype was recorded a few times. The antigen remains unidentified. Broader study findings: Researchers suggested that each seasonal influenza vaccination recruits few new T cells.

The chain is built from TRBV18 and TRBJ1-4; weak D call: TRBD1 (6 bases). The source material was PBMCs from blood, sampled 14 days before vaccination. The clonotype originates from a man over 45 who received an inactivated influenza vaccine. The CDR3 DNA reads as TGTGCCAGCTCACGGGGGACAACACTTGCAACTAATGAAAAACTGTTTTTT. Its protein is CASSRGTTLATNEKLFF.